This T cell receptor (beta chain) stems from a study of response to subunit inactivated influenza vaccine. TCRdb re-derived calls from the RT-PCR reads in MiXCR, one entry per CDR3 protein. The sample holds around 480,000 distinct CDR3 sequences; 15% to 20% are singletons and the top ten take approximately 3%. Ten or more counts support this clonotype. Antigen unknown. The length of the CDR3 is 15 residues. Germline V gene lookup returns CDR1 MNHNS and CDR2 SASEGT. The V end was cut by 6 bases, the J end by 0 bases, with 15 bases between. Overall study results and limits: After each seasonal influenza vaccination, few new T cells are recruited, the authors suggested.

This chain links TRBV6-1 with TRBJ2-7, with D possibly matching TRBD2 (6 bases). Here the sequenced sample was CD4+ T cells sorted from PBMCs, taken about 23 months after vaccination. This TCR was sampled from a man between 50 and 75 years old who received an inactivated influenza vaccine. The CDR3 sequence is CASRTKPGASYEQYF. Written as DNA, the CDR3 is TGTGCCAGCAGGACAAAACCGGGAGCCTCCTACGAGCAGTACTTC.